This T cell receptor (beta chain) appears in the sequencing data of a study of blood T cell repertoires in COVID-19. Study background: Acute-phase and convalescent COVID-19 samples originated in the United States, Italy and Spain.

As handled by the study authors: Amplification with reference gene primers provided the estimates of nucleated cell counts. This table comes from immunoSEQ multiplex PCR, and its TCRdb copy is limited to in-frame clones, with some not included. D and trimming were read from the DNA, whereas the V and J calls and clone size are those reported in that table. Of some 400,000 clones in the sample, around nine tenths were seen once. Sequenced input: peripheral blood. This TCR was recovered from a human donor in a cohort sampled during active COVID-19.

The CDR3 reads CASSLEGQGDNNYGYTF. For the CDR3, the DNA is TGCGCCAGCAGCTTGGAGGGGCAGGGGGACAATAACTATGGCTACACCTTC. The chain links TRBV5-1 to TRBJ1-2, with 7 nucleotides matching TRBD1. Germline V lookup: CDR1 SGHRS, CDR2 YFSETQ. The junction had 9 bases not matched to a gene; V was cut back by 0 bases and J by 1 base. The CDR3 runs 17 residues.